One sample yielded the 7 T cell receptor beta chains listed below, sequenced in a study of cytomegalovirus exposure and HLA in healthy donors. Primers included in the PCR were 60 Vbeta and 13 Jbeta primers. The repertoire was sequenced with immunoSEQ multiplex PCR; TCRdb's copy has only in-frame clones and lacks some. The repertoire holds about 110,000 clones, with roughly two thirds as singletons. The sample taken for sequencing was PBMCs. The receptors were sampled from a man aged 40-49 years in good health and CMV-seronegative.

The chain combines TRBV2 with TRBJ2-7, with D hard to call. Germline CDR1 SNHLY, CDR2 FYNNEI. V was cut by 5 bases and J by 4 bases, with 12 bases left in between. CDR3 length equals 13 residues. The CDR3 loop reads CASSWASYYEQYF. Here the CDR3 DNA reads TGTGCCAGCAGTTGGGCTTCATATTACGAGCAGTACTTC.

This clone showed up just a few times. The chain is built from TRBV13 and TRBJ2-3, with unresolved D. The germline gives CDR1 PRHDT, CDR2 FYEKMQ (reference sequence). The CDR3 sequence is 15 residues long. Trimming left V 3 bases short and J 2 bases short, with 12 bases between. The CDR3 DNA follows: TGTGCCAGCAGCTTGGGCTTTTCTCTCACAGATACGCAGTATTTT. It yields the protein CASSLGFSLTDTQYF.

The genes are TRBV4-3 and TRBJ2-5; TRBD2 agrees at 8 bases. The CDR3 runs 14 residues. Germline CDR1 is LGHNA and CDR2 is YSLEER. V lost 1 base to trimming and J lost 5 bases; unmatched junction nucleotides: 3. CDR3 sequence reads: CASSQAGGRETQYF. The CDR3 DNA follows: TGCGCCAGCAGCCAAGCGGGGGGGCGGGAGACCCAGTACTTC.

V and J are TRBV28 and TRBJ1-4; D is perhaps TRBD1 (6 bases). Germline CDR1 is MDHEN and CDR2 is SYDVKM. CDR3 length equals 14 residues. V was trimmed by 4 bases and J by 7 bases, leaving 13 bases between them. CDR3 sequence: CASSSGGLGEKLFF. Here the CDR3 DNA reads TGTGCCAGCAGTTCGGGGGGGCTGGGTGAAAAACTGTTTTTT.

This chain links TRBV5-1 with TRBJ2-5; 9 bases are shared with TRBD2. V lost 0 bases and J lost 5; bases outside the gene matches: 8. The CDR3 has 16 amino acids. Germline lookup yields CDR1 SGHRS and CDR2 YFSETQ. The CDR3 bases are TGCGCCAGCAGCTTGGGGTCGCGGGGGGGCCGGGAGACCCAGTACTTC. This gives the protein CASSLGSRGGRETQYF.

The chain recombines TRBV28 with TRBJ2-7, with TRBD2 identical over 8 bases. CDR3 size: 12 residues. From germline, CDR1 is MDHEN and CDR2 SYDVKM. After removal of 4 bases from V and 12 bases from J, the junction contained 8 bases not matched to a gene. In DNA, the CDR3 is TGTGCCAGCAGTTCCGGACTAGCTAAACTGTACTTC. Translating gives CASSSGLAKLYF.

V usage is TRBV4-1 and J usage is TRBJ2-5; 15 bases match TRBD2. The CDR3 contains 15 residues. CDR1 and CDR2 (germline): MGHRA, YSYEKL. J gave up 5 bases and V 5 bases, and 3 bases lay outside the gene matches. The CDR3 coding sequence is TGCGCCAGCAGCGATGGGACTAGCGGGGGGGAGACCCAGTACTTC. Its translation is CASSDGTSGGETQYF.